One and the same sample provided the 24 T cell receptor beta chains below, sequenced in a study of blood T cell repertoires in COVID-19. Method: immunoSEQ multiplex PCR; TCRdb's copy keeps in-frame clones and lacks some. The repertoire has fewer than 200,000 clones, around 82% of them found once; the top ten carry 3.5% to 4%. Sequenced: PBMCs or T cells enriched from blood (not recorded which). The source of these receptors is a woman between 50 and 59 years old in a cohort exposed to, infected with or recovered from COVID-19 (not recorded which).

The genes are TRBV6-5 and TRBJ1-6, with D possibly TRBD1 on 5 matching bases. Germline V gene lookup returns CDR1 MNHEY and CDR2 SVGAGI. This CDR3 contains 13 residues. The V gene lost 10 bases and the J gene lost 7 bases, with 14 bases spanning the gap. CDR3 sequence (DNA): TGTGCCACATTACAGGATTTCAATTCACCCCTCCACTTT. It specifies CATLQDFNSPLHF.

The V and J genes are TRBV30 and TRBJ2-2; possible D gene TRBD1, 6 bases. CDR3 length: 20 amino acids. V shed 0 bases and J shed 3 bases, with 26 bases lying between them. CDR1 GTSNPN and CDR2 SVGIG come from the germline V gene (reference sequence). Here the CDR3 DNA reads TGTGCCTGGAGTGTATCAGGGGTGGGGGACCGTAGCTGGTACACCGGGGAGCTGTTTTTT. This translates into CAWSVSGVGDRSWYTGELFF.

This clone came up once. The chain joins TRBV11-2 to TRBJ2-2; 7 bases line up with TRBD1. Germline V gene sequence: CDR1 SGHAT, CDR2 FQNNGV. The V segment lost 3 bases and the J segment 2 bases; nucleotides outside the gene matches: 6. The CDR3 spans 16 residues. CDR3 nucleotides: TGTGCCAGCAGCTTTGAGGGACAGTATAACACCGGGGAGCTGTTTTTT. Its translation is CASSFEGQYNTGELFF.

The chain recombines TRBV5-5 with TRBJ2-2; 9 bases map to TRBD1. V lost 3 bases to trimming and J lost 6 bases; unmatched junction nucleotides: 3. CDR1 and CDR2 (germline): SGHKS, YYEKEE (reference sequence). The CDR3 has 14 amino acids. CDR3 amino acids: CASSSGQGPGELFF. The CDR3 region has the DNA TGTGCCAGCAGCTCGGGACAGGGTCCCGGGGAGCTGTTTTTT.

This clone was seen a handful of times. This chain joins TRBV3-1 (or the pseudogene TRBV3-2) and TRBJ1-5, with D maybe TRBD1 (6 bases). V was pared by 8 bases and J by 7 bases, with 18 bases between. Germline values: CDR1 LGHDT, CDR2 YNNKEL (reference sequence). The CDR3 contains 14 residues. DNA for the CDR3: TGTGCCAGCTCCAGGGGCTATTCAGGCCAGCCCCAGCATTTT. Its translation: CASSRGYSGQPQHF.

The chain combines TRBV3-1 (or the pseudogene TRBV3-2) with TRBJ2-1, with 9 bases fitting TRBD1. The CDR3 extends over 15 amino acids. Germline V gene sequence: CDR1 LGHDT, CDR2 YNNKEL (reference sequence). Unmatched junction bases numbered 10, after V lost 6 bases and J lost 7 bases. The CDR3 here is CASRQGQGSWNEQFF. As DNA, the CDR3 is TGTGCCAGCAGGCAGGGACAGGGCAGTTGGAATGAGCAGTTCTTC.

The chain couples TRBV27 to TRBJ1-1; 10 bases agree with TRBD1. Trimming took 8 bases from V and 5 from J; bases not matched to a gene: 11. The CDR3 consists of 15 residues. Germline-derived CDR1 and CDR2 are MNHEY and SMNVEV (reference sequence). The CDR3 spells CASVTRQGATTEAFF. The CDR3 region has the DNA TGTGCCAGCGTTACCCGACAGGGGGCGACGACTGAAGCTTTCTTT.

The chain combines TRBV29-1 with TRBJ2-1; TRBD2 agrees at 12 bases. The V gene end was trimmed by 3 bases and the J gene end by 3 bases; junction bases not matched to a gene: 12. Per germline, CDR1 SQVTM and CDR2 ANQGSEA. This CDR3 spans 18 amino acids. CDR3 loop: CSVDPYLAGGRDYNEQFF. The CDR3 nucleotides are TGCAGCGTTGACCCTTACCTAGCGGGAGGGCGGGACTACAATGAGCAGTTCTTC.

DNA of the CDR3: TGTGCCACCAGCAGAGATCAGTGGGACAGGGCGGAGACCCAGTACTTC. Its protein is CATSRDQWDRAETQYF. This chain uses TRBV15 with TRBJ2-5; 9 bases align to TRBD1. Germline V gene data show CDR1 as LNHNV and CDR2 as YYDKDF (reference sequence). This CDR3 has 16 residues. Trimming cost V 0 bases and J 5 bases; bases outside gene matches: 7.

The V gene is TRBV6-2 or TRBV6-3, the J gene TRBJ2-2; TRBD2 is a possible D gene (7 bases). V lost 6 bases and J lost 5, with 16 bases in between. Germline CDR1 and CDR2: MNHEY and SVGEGT. This CDR3 comprises 15 residues. The DNA of the CDR3 is TGTGCCAGCAGCCGCGGGGGCTATGAGACCGGGGAGCTGTTTTTT. Amino acid sequence: CASSRGGYETGELFF.

V usage is TRBV6-5 and J usage is TRBJ2-5, with TRBD2 matching over 7 bases. V trimming: 8 bases; J trimming: 5 bases; junction bases outside the gene matches: 8. The CDR3 sequence is 13 residues long. Germline values: CDR1 MNHEY, CDR2 SVGAGI. As DNA, the CDR3 is TGTGCCAGCGTTATTGGCGGGGGTGAGACCCAGTACTTC. Encoded protein: CASVIGGGETQYF.

The genes are TRBV3-1 (or the pseudogene TRBV3-2) and TRBJ2-2; tentative D call: TRBD1 (5 bases). The germline V and J ends were trimmed by 1 base and 5 bases, with 11 bases remaining between them. This CDR3 has 15 amino acids. Germline loops: CDR1 LGHDT, CDR2 YNNKEL (reference sequence). CDR3 amino acids: CASSQGRVRTGELFF. The DNA of the CDR3 is TGTGCCAGCAGCCAAGGCAGGGTCCGGACCGGGGAGCTGTTTTTT.

The genes are TRBV19 and TRBJ2-7, with a tentative D call TRBD1 (6 bases). V was clipped by 6 bases and J by 6 bases, with 21 bases between them. The germline V gene encodes CDR1 LNHDA and CDR2 SQIVND (reference sequence). CDR3 length: 15 amino acids. The chain's CDR3 is CASSKELARGGEQYF. The CDR3 coding sequence is TGTGCCAGTAGCAAAGAGTTAGCGAGAGGGGGCGAGCAGTACTTC.

The rearrangement joins TRBV4-3 to TRBJ2-2; TRBD1 matches at 7 bases. V shed 1 base and J 4 bases; nucleotides not matched to a gene: 12. This CDR3 comprises 18 residues. Germline values: CDR1 LGHNA, CDR2 YSLEER. The CDR3 is CASSQVTKADRATGELFF. CDR3 DNA sequence: TGCGCCAGCAGCCAAGTCACAAAGGCCGACAGGGCCACCGGGGAGCTGTTTTTT.

The rearrangement joins TRBV7-2 to TRBJ1-1; D gene ambiguous. The CDR3 spans 12 residues. The germline V and J ends were trimmed by 5 bases and 10 bases, with 14 bases remaining between them. CDR1 and CDR2 from the germline V gene are SGHTA and FQGNSA. CDR3 protein: CASSTEALLAFF. The CDR3 nucleotides are TGTGCCAGCAGCACCGAAGCCTTGTTAGCTTTCTTT. The variable domain in full, with the rest retrieved from reference TRBV7-2 and TRBJ1-1, is GAGVSQSPSNKVTEKGKDVELRCDPISGHTALYWYRQSLGQGLEFLIYFQGNSAPDKSGLPSDRFSAERTGGSVSTLTIQRTQQEDSAVYLCASSTEALLAFFGQGTRLTVV.

The count of this clone is one. J is TRBJ1-1 and V is TRBV28; D is ambiguous. CDR3 length equals 13 residues. In germline, CDR1 is MDHEN, CDR2 SYDVKM. V lost 2 bases and J 4 bases, leaving 8 bases between the germline ends. The CDR3 coding sequence is TGTGCCAGCAGTTTACGAGCGAGCACTGAAGCTTTCTTT. Protein sequence: CASSLRASTEAFF.

The chain couples TRBV18 to TRBJ2-3; no reliable D call. V was clipped by 3 bases and J by 0 bases, with 10 bases between them. This CDR3 comprises 15 residues. Germline loops: CDR1 KGHSH, CDR2 LQKENI. CDR3 bases: TGTGCCAGCTCACCGGAGATCCTAAGCACAGATACGCAGTATTTT. Translating gives CASSPEILSTDTQYF. The variable domain in full, completed from reference TRBV18 and TRBJ2-3, reads NAGVMQNPRHLVRRRGQEARLRCSPMKGHSHVYWYRQLPEEGLKFMVYLQKENIIDESGMPKERFSAEFPKEGPSILRIQQVVRGDSAAYFCASSPEILSTDTQYFGPGTRLTVL.

This chain connects TRBV28 to TRBJ1-1, with TRBD1 as a possible D gene (6 bases). The germline V gene has CDR1 MDHEN and CDR2 SYDVKM. Trimming cost V 8 bases and J 0 bases, with 16 bases left between them. CDR3 length: 15 residues. CDR3 region: CASGTGTNMNTEAFF. DNA for the CDR3: TGTGCCAGCGGAACCGGGACAAATATGAACACTGAAGCTTTCTTT. Drawing the rest from reference TRBV28 and TRBJ1-1, the complete variable domain is DVKVTQSSRYLVKRTGEKVFLECVQDMDHENMFWYRQDPGLGLRLIYFSYDVKMKEKGDIPEGYSVSREKKERFSLILESASTNQTSMYLCASGTGTNMNTEAFFGQGTRLTVV.

V is TRBV27 and J is TRBJ1-1; 8 bases fit TRBD1. J was trimmed by 4 bases and V by 2 bases; bases with no gene match: 15. The CDR3 contains 18 residues. Per the germline V gene, CDR1 is MNHEY and CDR2 is SMNVEV (reference sequence). The CDR3 DNA sequence: TGTGCCAGCAGTTTACTGACAGGGGCGATCTTACGAGGCACTGAAGCTTTCTTT. Protein sequence: CASSLLTGAILRGTEAFF.

CDR3 bases: TGTGCCAGCAGGGACACCCGGGTGGCAGATGAAAAACTGTTTTTT. Translated, it gives CASRDTRVADEKLFF. The chain couples TRBV6-5 to TRBJ1-4; TRBD1 is a possible D gene (5 bases). Germline assignment: CDR1 MNHEY and CDR2 SVGAGI. The CDR3 extends over 15 amino acids. V lost 6 bases and J 6 bases, leaving 17 bases between the germline ends.

The V call is TRBV6-6, the J call TRBJ2-1; 7 bases are shared with TRBD2. The CDR3 runs 14 residues. Germline V gives CDR1 MNHNY, CDR2 SVGAGI (reference sequence). Trimming took 5 bases from V and 4 from J; bases not matched to a gene: 5. CDR3 in amino acids: CASSGRERYNEQFF. The CDR3 DNA reads TGTGCCAGCAGTGGGAGGGAGAGGTACAATGAGCAGTTCTTC.

This clone appeared once. Here the CDR3 reads CASSQGEGTGELFF. The CDR3 nucleotides are TGTGCCAGCAGCCAAGGGGAGGGCACCGGGGAGCTGTTTTTT. The rearrangement links TRBV3-1 (or the pseudogene TRBV3-2) to TRBJ2-2; 7 nucleotides align to TRBD2. From germline, CDR1 is LGHDT and CDR2 YNNKEL (reference sequence). The CDR3 extends over 14 amino acids. The junction had 0 bases not matched to a gene; V was cut back by 1 base and J by 4 bases.

Only one count was recorded for this clone. V and J are TRBV2 and TRBJ2-1, with D unresolved. This CDR3 comprises 15 residues. The V gene lost 3 bases and the J gene lost 0 bases, with 9 bases spanning the gap. Germline CDR1 SNHLY, CDR2 FYNNEI. The CDR3 DNA reads as TGTGCCAGCAGTGACTCAGGTAGCTCCTACAATGAGCAGTTCTTC. This gives the protein CASSDSGSSYNEQFF. Based on the CDR3 plus reference TRBV2 and TRBJ2-1, the full variable domain is EPEVTQTPSHQVTQMGQEVILRCVPISNHLYFYWYRQILGQKVEFLVSFYNNEISEKSEIFDDQFSVERPDGSNFTLKIRSTKLEDSAMYFCASSDSGSSYNEQFFGPGTRLTVL.

The chain joins TRBV5-4 to TRBJ2-5; the D is unclear. The V end was cut by 4 bases, the J end by 0 bases, with 13 bases between. Germline CDR1 and CDR2: SGHNT and YYREEE (reference sequence). CDR3 length: 15 residues. CDR3 bases: TGTGCCAGCAGCCACAACTCAGCGTACCAAGAGACCCAGTACTTC. Encoded protein: CASSHNSAYQETQYF.